The rows below give T cell receptor beta chains drawn from one sample of a study of blood T cell repertoires in COVID-19. The assay was immunoSEQ multiplex PCR, and TCRdb's table has in-frame clones only and misses some. Of 100,000 to 150,000 clones in the sample, around 80% were seen once. The sequenced material came from peripheral blood. The receptors originated from a man in his 70s with acute or convalescent COVID-19. Both conserved end residues are part of each CDR3. The D gene is left open where the match is weak. A row's size may be missing; if present it is once, few, many or a size class.

v_call	d_call	j_call	clone_size	cdr3_nt	cdr3_aa
TRBV2	.	TRBJ1-6	.	TGTGCCAGCAGTGAATTCGAGAGATCACCCCTCCACTTT	CASSEFERSPLHF
TRBV15	.	TRBJ2-7	.	TGTGCCACCAGCAGAGGGAGCCTCTCCTACGAGCAGTACTTC	CATSRGSLSYEQYF
TRBV3-1/TRBV3-2	.	TRBJ2-1	many	TGTGCCAGCAGCCAAGACCGTCTAGGGGCAAGCTCCTACAATGAGCAGTTCTTC	CASSQDRLGASSYNEQFF
TRBV12-5	TRBD1	TRBJ1-1	.	TGTGCTAGTGGTTGGACAGGGGCGAATACTGAAGCTTTCTTT	CASGWTGANTEAFF
TRBV3-1/TRBV3-2	TRBD1	TRBJ1-2	.	TGTGCCAGCAGCCCGACAGGGGGAAGGTTCTACACCTTC	CASSPTGGRFYTF
TRBV5-1	.	TRBJ2-1	.	TGCGCCAGCAGCTTGAAACAGGGTCCCTCCTACAATGAGCAGTTCTTC	CASSLKQGPSYNEQFF
TRBV3-1/TRBV3-2	.	TRBJ2-4	.	TGTGCCAGCAGCCATCTCGGGTTAGCCGCCGACATTCAGTACTTC	CASSHLGLAADIQYF
TRBV30	.	TRBJ1-1	.	TGTGCCTGGAGCCGACTCGAACAGGTTGAAGCTTTCTTT	CAWSRLEQVEAFF
TRBV10-3	TRBD1	TRBJ1-1	.	TGTGCCATCAGGGGGACAGCCATGAACACTGAAGCTTTCTTT	CAIRGTAMNTEAFF
TRBV5-4	TRBD1	TRBJ1-4	.	TGTGCCAGCAGCACAGGACAGGGGGCTTACGAAAAACTGTTTTTT	CASSTGQGAYEKLFF
TRBV27	TRBD1	TRBJ1-3	.	TGTGCCAGCAGACTTACAGGGGAAGCAGGAAACACCATATATTTT	CASRLTGEAGNTIYF
TRBV10-2	TRBD2	TRBJ2-1	.	TGCGCCAGCAGCCTCCGACTAGCGGGGGGAACCATATCCTACAATGAGCAGTTCTTC	CASSLRLAGGTISYNEQFF
TRBV11-2	.	TRBJ1-6	.	TGTGCCAGCAGCTTAGCCCAACTTAATTCACCCCTCCACTTT	CASSLAQLNSPLHF
TRBV4-1	.	TRBJ2-3	.	TGCGCCAGCAGCCGGGCGGGTCCAGATACGCAGTATTTT	CASSRAGPDTQYF
TRBV6-6	TRBD2	TRBJ2-2	.	TGTGCCAGCAGATATCTAGCGGGGGCGAACACCGGGGAGCTGTTTTTT	CASRYLAGANTGELFF
TRBV24-1	.	TRBJ1-2	.	TGTGCCACCAGTGACCGGGTGGCGGATAACTATGGCTACACCTTC	CATSDRVADNYGYTF
TRBV5-1	.	TRBJ1-1	.	TGCGCCAGCAGCTTCGAGGGGAACACTGAAGCTTTCTTT	CASSFEGNTEAFF
TRBV4-2	TRBD2	TRBJ2-3	.	TGTGCCAGCCGGGGGGGGAGCACAGATACGCAGTATTTT	CASRGGSTDTQYF
TRBV19	TRBD1	TRBJ2-3	.	TGTGCCAGTAGTCCGGACAGGGGGACGCAGTATTTT	CASSPDRGTQYF
TRBV5-1	.	TRBJ1-4	.	TGCGCCAGCAGCTTGGCGAGACCGGAGGAAGAAAAACTGTTTTTT	CASSLARPEEEKLFF
TRBV5-1	TRBD2	TRBJ2-1	.	TGCGCCAGCAGCCCGGGGTGGGCTAGCGGGGGGCACAATGAGCAGTTCTTC	CASSPGWASGGHNEQFF
TRBV7-9	.	TRBJ1-6	.	TGTGCCAGCAGCTTTACAGGGACCGGTTCACCCCTCCACTTT	CASSFTGTGSPLHF